Presented here are 19 T cell receptor beta chains from one specimen sequenced in a study of control samples from healthy donors and cancer patients. Sequencing used immunoSEQ multiplex PCR; TCRdb keeps in-frame clones, though not all of them. Among some 160,000 clones listed, about 94% were seen once. Sequenced material: blood. The receptors originated from a middle-aged woman in good health.

Note on this clone: This sample also contains other DNA sequences that code for the same CDR3. The chain joins TRBV19 to TRBJ1-1, with D hard to call. The V gene's germline CDR1 is LNHDA and CDR2 SQIVND (reference sequence). Trimming shortened V by 3 bases and J by 1 base, and 6 bases separated the two germline ends. The CDR3 has 13 residues. The CDR3 protein is CASSIGRNTEAFF. CDR3 sequence (DNA): TGTGCCAGTAGTATTGGCCGGAACACTGAAGCTTTCTTT.

The chain combines TRBV3-1 (or the pseudogene TRBV3-2) with TRBJ1-2; D remains ambiguous. This CDR3 region has 14 residues. The germline V gene has CDR1 LGHDT and CDR2 YNNKEL (reference sequence). V lost 5 bases and J 3 bases, leaving 13 bases between the germline ends. The CDR3 DNA sequence: TGTGCCAGCAGCGCGGACCTGACGGACTATGGCTACACCTTC. Translating it yields CASSADLTDYGYTF.

This chain joins TRBV2 and TRBJ1-2; D gene uncertain. Trimming left V 6 bases short and J 4 bases short, with 12 bases between. The CDR3 loop spans 13 amino acids. Germline CDR1 is SNHLY and CDR2 is FYNNEI. CDR3 loop: CASRTGRVYGYTF. CDR3 in DNA: TGTGCCAGCAGGACGGGCCGCGTCTATGGCTACACCTTC.

This clone was picked up one time. The chain joins TRBV19 to TRBJ1-1, with D perhaps matching TRBD1 (6 bases). This CDR3 contains 13 residues. Trimming removed 7 bases from V and 11 bases from J, with 20 bases in between. Germline loops: CDR1 LNHDA, CDR2 SQIVND (reference sequence). The CDR3 DNA reads TGTGCCAGTAATAACCGCAGGGGCGGGGGTGCTTTCTTT. This encodes CASNNRRGGGAFF.

The chain carries TRBV27 and TRBJ1-2; no clear D. The ends were cut back, 7 bases at V and 13 bases at J, with 13 bases in the middle. CDR3 length: 10 amino acids. From germline, CDR1 is MNHEY and CDR2 SMNVEV (reference sequence). CDR3 sequence reads: CASTSGSSTF. CDR3 nucleotides: TGTGCCAGCACCTCGGGGAGTTCCACCTTC.

This chain uses TRBV5-1 with TRBJ1-1; perhaps TRBD1 as D (5 bases). This CDR3 region has 12 residues. The germline V gene encodes CDR1 SGHRS and CDR2 YFSETQ. Trimming shortened V by 4 bases and J by 11 bases, and 15 bases separated the two germline ends. The CDR3 nucleotides read TGCGCCAGCAGCCCTGGACAACGGGGGGCTTTCTTT. Translating it yields CASSPGQRGAFF.

The J gene is TRBJ1-3, the V gene TRBV19; D ambiguous. This CDR3 spans 17 amino acids. The germline gives CDR1 LNHDA, CDR2 SQIVND (reference sequence). V lost 4 bases and J 0 bases, leaving 16 bases between the germline ends. The DNA of the CDR3 is TGTGCCAGTAGTAGCGGCCAGACCGTCTACTCTGGAAACACCATATATTTT. Its protein is CASSSGQTVYSGNTIYF.

The chain joins TRBV9 to TRBJ2-7; no clear D. V was clipped by 3 bases and J by 0 bases, with 13 bases between them. This CDR3 has 15 amino acids. CDR1 and CDR2 from the germline V gene are SGDLS and YYNGEE. DNA for the CDR3: TGTGCCAGCAGCGGCGGCGGCCCCAGCTCCTACGAGCAGTACTTC. Amino acid sequence: CASSGGGPSSYEQYF.

The chain links TRBV11-2 to TRBJ2-2, with a possible D match to TRBD2 (5 bases). This CDR3 comprises 14 residues. Germline V gene lookup returns CDR1 SGHAT and CDR2 FQNNGV. Trimming cost V 8 bases and J 5 bases, with 15 bases left between them. The CDR3 spells CASQSAGGTGELFF. DNA of the CDR3: TGTGCCAGCCAGTCGGCGGGTGGTACCGGGGAGCTGTTTTTT.

The rearrangement uses TRBV5-8 and TRBJ1-2; the D is unclear. This CDR3 is 13 amino acids long. In germline, CDR1 is SGHTS, CDR2 YDEGEE. Trimming stripped 2 bases from V and 3 bases from J, with 8 bases between. CDR3 in amino acids: CASSFVEYYGYTF. Here the CDR3 DNA reads TGTGCCAGCAGCTTCGTAGAATACTATGGCTACACCTTC.

The chain carries TRBV19 and TRBJ1-5; 11 positions agree with TRBD1. The CDR3 covers 16 residues. Trimming cost V 2 bases and J 7 bases; bases outside gene matches: 7. The germline CDR1 and CDR2 sequences are LNHDA and SQIVND (reference sequence). This CDR3 is CASSISPGTGGQPQHF. As DNA, the CDR3 is TGTGCCAGTAGTATATCACCCGGGACAGGGGGGCAGCCCCAGCATTTT.

V and J are TRBV11-2 and TRBJ2-7, with D perhaps TRBD2 (6 bases). V was cut by 0 bases and J by 1 base, with 10 bases left in between. Germline V lookup: CDR1 SGHAT, CDR2 FQNNGV. The CDR3 contains 15 residues. CDR3 bases: TGTGCCAGCAGCTTAGAGGGGGGTTTTTCCTACGAGCAGTACTTC. Its translation is CASSLEGGFSYEQYF.

This clone was picked up one time. The chain couples TRBV19 to TRBJ1-1, with D perhaps TRBD1 (5 bases). The CDR3 spans 15 residues. V lost 2 bases and J 1 base, leaving 11 bases between the germline ends. The germline CDR1 and CDR2 sequences are LNHDA and SQIVND (reference sequence). In DNA, the CDR3 is TGTGCCAGTAGTATAACGGGGCCGCCGAACACTGAAGCTTTCTTT. It translates to CASSITGPPNTEAFF.

V is TRBV2 and J is TRBJ2-7; 7 nucleotides match TRBD1. The CDR3 length is 13 residues. J lost 0 bases, V lost 4 bases, and 0 bases had no gene match. CDR1 is SNHLY, CDR2 FYNNEI, per germline. The CDR3 spells CASSGDSSYEQYF. Written as DNA, the CDR3 is TGTGCCAGCAGTGGGGACAGCTCCTACGAGCAGTACTTC.

The chain uses TRBV5-1 and TRBJ1-2; D uncertain. Germline lookup yields CDR1 SGHRS and CDR2 YFSETQ. CDR3 size: 14 residues. Trimming stripped 3 bases from V and 2 bases from J, with 11 bases between. The CDR3 DNA reads as TGCGCCAGCAGCTCGCAGACAAAAAACTATGGCTACACCTTC. As protein: CASSSQTKNYGYTF.

CDR3 sequence: CASSYARETQYF. The DNA of the CDR3 is TGTGCCAGCAGTTATGCCAGGGAGACCCAGTACTTC. The chain links TRBV6-5 to TRBJ2-5; D remains ambiguous. Germline loops: CDR1 MNHEY, CDR2 SVGAGI. This CDR3 spans 12 amino acids. Between the trimmed V and J ends, which lost 3 bases and 5 bases, there was a span of 7 bases.

This clone has just one count. CDR3 coding DNA: TGTGCCAGCAGCCAATCATTAGCGGAAGAGACCCAGTACTTC. It translates to CASSQSLAEETQYF. V usage is TRBV14 and J usage is TRBJ2-5, with TRBD2 as a possible D gene (6 bases). The germline gives CDR1 SGHDN, CDR2 FVKESK. The CDR3 has 14 amino acids. The V gene lost 2 bases and the J gene lost 3 bases, with 10 bases spanning the gap.

The chain recombines TRBV3-1 (or the pseudogene TRBV3-2) with TRBJ2-7, with 7 bases lining up with TRBD1. This CDR3 region has 16 residues. The germline V gene has CDR1 LGHDT and CDR2 YNNKEL (reference sequence). Unmatched junction bases numbered 13, after V lost 6 bases and J lost 2 bases. The DNA of the CDR3 is TGTGCCAGCAGTCGGGCCCTTACGGGACAGCCCTACGAGCAGTACTTC. Translated: CASSRALTGQPYEQYF.

The chain joins TRBV4-3 to TRBJ2-2; 11 bases line up with TRBD1. The CDR3 covers 18 residues. Germline CDR1 LGHNA, CDR2 YSLEER. V gave up 5 bases and J gave up 4 bases; unmatched junction bases: 12. For the CDR3, the DNA is TGCGCCAGCAGCGAGTTCGGGACAGGGGGTTTTAGCACCGGGGAGCTGTTTTTT. Its translation is CASSEFGTGGFSTGELFF.